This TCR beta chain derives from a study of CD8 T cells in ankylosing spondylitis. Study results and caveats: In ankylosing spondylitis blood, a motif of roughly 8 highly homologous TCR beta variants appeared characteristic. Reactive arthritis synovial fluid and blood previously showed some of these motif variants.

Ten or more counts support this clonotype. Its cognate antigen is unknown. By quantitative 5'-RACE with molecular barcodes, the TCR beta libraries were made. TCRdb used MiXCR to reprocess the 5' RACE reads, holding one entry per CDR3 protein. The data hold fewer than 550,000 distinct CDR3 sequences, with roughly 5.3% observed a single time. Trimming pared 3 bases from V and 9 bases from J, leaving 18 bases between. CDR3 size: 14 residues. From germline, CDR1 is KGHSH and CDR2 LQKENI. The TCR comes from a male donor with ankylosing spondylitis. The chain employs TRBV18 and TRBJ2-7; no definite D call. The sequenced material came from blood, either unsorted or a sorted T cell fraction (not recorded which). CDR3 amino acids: CASSPGQEISGQYF. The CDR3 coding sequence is TGTGCCAGCTCACCTGGGCAGGAAATCTCTGGGCAGTACTTC. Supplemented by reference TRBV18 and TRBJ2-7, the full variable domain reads NAGVMQNPRHLVRRRGQEARLRCSPMKGHSHVYWYRQLPEEGLKFMVYLQKENIIDESGMPKERFSAEFPKEGPSILRIQQVVRGDSAAYFCASSPGQEISGQYFGPGTRLTVT.